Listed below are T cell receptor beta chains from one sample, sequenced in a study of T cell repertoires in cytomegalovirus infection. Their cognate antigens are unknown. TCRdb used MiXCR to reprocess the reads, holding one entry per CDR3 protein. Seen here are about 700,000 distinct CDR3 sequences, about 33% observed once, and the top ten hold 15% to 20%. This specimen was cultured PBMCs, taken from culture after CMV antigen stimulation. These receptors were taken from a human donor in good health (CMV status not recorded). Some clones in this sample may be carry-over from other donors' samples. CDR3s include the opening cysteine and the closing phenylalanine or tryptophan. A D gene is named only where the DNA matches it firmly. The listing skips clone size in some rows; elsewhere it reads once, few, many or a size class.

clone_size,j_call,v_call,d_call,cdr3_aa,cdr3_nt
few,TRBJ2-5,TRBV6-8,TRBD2,CASSSSTSGAYQETQYF,TGTGCCAGCAGTTCCTCGACTAGCGGAGCCTACCAAGAGACCCAGTACTTC
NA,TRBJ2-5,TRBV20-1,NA,CSARDGLGRETQYF,TGCAGTGCTAGAGACGGGCTGGGCAGAGAGACCCAGTACTTC
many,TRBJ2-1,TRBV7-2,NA,CASSFRAEQFF,TGTGCCAGCAGCTTTCGGGCTGAGCAGTTCTTC
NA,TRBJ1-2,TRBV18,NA,CASSPLTELSGYTF,TGTGCCAGCTCACCACTAACAGAGCTTAGTGGCTACACCTTC
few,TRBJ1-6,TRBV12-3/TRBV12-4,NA,CASSSRAIRSPLHF,TGTGCCAGCAGTTCAAGGGCTATTCGGTCACCCCTCCACTTT
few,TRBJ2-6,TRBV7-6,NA,CASSREANVLTF,TGTGCCAGCAGCCGGGAGGCCAACGTCCTGACTTTC
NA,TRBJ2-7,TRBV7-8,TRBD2,CASSYGTSGAYYEQYF,TGTGCCAGCAGCTACGGGACTAGCGGGGCCTACTACGAGCAGTACTTC
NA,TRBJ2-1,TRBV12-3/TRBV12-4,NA,CASTMEQSRGNEQFF,TGTGCCAGCACCATGGAACAGTCAAGAGGGAATGAGCAGTTCTTC
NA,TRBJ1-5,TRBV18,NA,CASRESGQPQHF,TGTGCCAGCAGGGAGTCCGGTCAGCCCCAGCATTTT
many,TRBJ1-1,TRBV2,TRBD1,CASRDRGNTEAFF,TGTGCCAGCAGGGACAGGGGAAACACTGAAGCTTTCTTT
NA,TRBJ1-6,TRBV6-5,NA,CASSRPDGGRDSPLHF,TGTGCCAGCAGCCGCCCCGACGGAGGGAGGGATTCACCCCTCCACTTT
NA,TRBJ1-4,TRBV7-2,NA,CASSARLATNEKLFF,TGTGCCAGCAGCGCCCGACTTGCAACTAATGAAAAACTGTTTTTT
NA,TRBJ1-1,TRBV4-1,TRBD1,CASSQVYGQVDPEAFF,TGCGCCAGCAGCCAAGTCTACGGACAGGTCGACCCTGAAGCTTTCTTT
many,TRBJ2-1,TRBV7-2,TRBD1,CASSLNRGDNEQFF,TGTGCCAGCAGCTTAAACAGGGGAGACAATGAGCAGTTCTTC
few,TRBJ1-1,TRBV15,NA,CATSRGSANTEAFF,TGTGCCACCAGCAGAGGATCTGCGAACACTGAAGCTTTCTTT
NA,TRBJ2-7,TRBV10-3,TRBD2,CAISELVSGSPAPRVTYEQYF,TGTGCCATCAGTGAATTGGTTAGCGGGAGTCCGGCCCCCCGAGTGACATACGAGCAGTACTTC
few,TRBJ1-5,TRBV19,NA,CASSIAYPQGNQPQHF,TGTGCCAGTAGTATAGCATACCCCCAGGGAAATCAGCCCCAGCATTTT
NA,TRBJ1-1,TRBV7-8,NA,CASSPRRAGENTEAFF,TGTGCCAGCAGCCCTAGGCGGGCAGGAGAGAACACTGAAGCTTTCTTT
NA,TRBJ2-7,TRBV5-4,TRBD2,CASSRDGLAGMYEQYF,TGTGCCAGCAGCAGGGATGGTCTAGCGGGAATGTACGAGCAGTACTTC
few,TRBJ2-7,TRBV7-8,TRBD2,CASSHGGDGFYEQYF,TGTGCCAGCAGCCACGGGGGGGACGGCTTCTACGAGCAGTACTTC
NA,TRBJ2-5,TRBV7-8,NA,CASSERQVPQETQYF,TGTGCCAGCAGCGAGAGACAGGTACCGCAAGAGACCCAGTACTTC
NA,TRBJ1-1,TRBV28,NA,CASRLLQGEAFF,TGTGCCAGCAGGCTTTTACAGGGTGAAGCTTTCTTT
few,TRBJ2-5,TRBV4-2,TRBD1,CASSQDPWTGKETQYF,TGTGCCAGCAGCCAAGACCCGTGGACAGGAAAAGAGACCCAGTACTTC
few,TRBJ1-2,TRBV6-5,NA,CASSYEREGNYGYTF,TGTGCCAGCAGTTACGAGCGGGAGGGAAACTATGGCTACACCTTC
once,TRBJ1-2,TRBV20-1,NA,CSARDRRGPEGYTF,TGCAGTGCTAGAGATCGCCGGGGGCCGGAAGGCTACACCTTC
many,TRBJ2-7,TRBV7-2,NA,CASSPPRGQLYEQYF,TGTGCCAGCAGCCCCCCCCGAGGGCAGCTCTACGAGCAGTACTTC
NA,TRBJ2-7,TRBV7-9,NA,CASSTNDGGYF,TGTGCCAGCAGCACTAACGACGGAGGGTACTTC
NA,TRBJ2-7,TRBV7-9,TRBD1,CASSLVGTASGNEQYF,TGTGCCAGCAGCTTAGTCGGGACAGCATCGGGAAACGAGCAGTACTTC
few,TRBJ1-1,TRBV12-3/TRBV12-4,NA,CASSLLVGGDGEAFF,TGTGCCAGCAGTTTACTAGTCGGAGGGGACGGTGAAGCTTTCTTT
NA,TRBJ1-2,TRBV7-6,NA,CASSPRPDNYGYTF,TGTGCCAGCAGCCCCCGCCCAGATAACTATGGCTACACCTTC
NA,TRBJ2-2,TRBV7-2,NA,CASRPDYTGELFF,TGTGCCAGCAGGCCAGACTACACCGGGGAGCTGTTTTTT
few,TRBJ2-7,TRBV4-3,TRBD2,CASSPWTSGAYEQYF,TGCGCCAGCAGCCCATGGACTAGCGGAGCCTACGAGCAGTACTTC
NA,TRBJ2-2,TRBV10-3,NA,CATLPVDTGELFF,TGTGCCACCCTTCCAGTGGACACCGGGGAGCTGTTTTTT
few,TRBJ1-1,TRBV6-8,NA,CASSVVLSESEAFF,TGTGCCAGCAGTGTCGTACTTTCAGAATCTGAAGCTTTCTTT
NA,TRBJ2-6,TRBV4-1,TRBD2,CASSTGLAGSGANVLTF,TGCGCCAGCAGCACCGGACTAGCGGGAAGTGGGGCCAACGTCCTGACTTTC
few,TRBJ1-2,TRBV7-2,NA,CASSLGGGWGYTF,TGTGCCAGCAGCTTAGGGGGGGGCTGGGGCTACACCTTC
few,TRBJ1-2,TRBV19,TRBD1,CASSPDVSGGGNTF,TGTGCCAGTAGTCCTGATGTTTCAGGGGGCGGAAATACCTTC
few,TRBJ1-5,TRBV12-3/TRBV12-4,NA,CASSLLGSTQPQHF,TGTGCCAGCAGTTTACTGGGCTCAACCCAGCCCCAGCATTTT
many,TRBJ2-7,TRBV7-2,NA,CASSQFWGPPSSYEQYF,TGTGCCAGCAGCCAGTTTTGGGGACCGCCGAGCTCCTACGAGCAGTACTTC
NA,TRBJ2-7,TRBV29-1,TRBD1,CSVNDRAYEQYF,TGCAGCGTTAATGACAGGGCCTACGAGCAGTACTTC
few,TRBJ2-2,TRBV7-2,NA,CASSLSKKGLEGTGELFF,TGTGCCAGCAGCTTATCGAAAAAGGGACTCGAGGGCACCGGGGAGCTGTTTTTT
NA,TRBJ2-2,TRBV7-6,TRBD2,CASSTRTSGGTGELFF,TGTGCCAGCAGTACCCGGACTAGCGGGGGCACCGGGGAGCTGTTTTTT
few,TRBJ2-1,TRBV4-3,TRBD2,CASSQDRLAGLNEQFF,TGCGCCAGCAGCCAAGATCGGCTAGCGGGCCTCAATGAGCAGTTCTTC
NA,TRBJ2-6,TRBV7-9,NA,CASSLLRGTASSGANVLTF,TGTGCCAGCAGCTTATTGCGGGGAACTGCGAGCTCTGGGGCCAACGTCCTGACTTTC